This entry features one T cell receptor beta chain sequence. This sample is part of a study of resident and recirculating memory T cells in vitiligo. The CDR3 is made up of 14 amino acids. Trimming took 0 bases from V and 3 from J, leaving 10 bases between them. The V gene's germline CDR1 is SGHRS and CDR2 YFSETQ. Assay used: immunoSEQ multiplex PCR; TCRdb lists only in-frame clones, some missing. The sample lists 40,000 to 50,000 clones; around nine tenths were seen once. The chain has TRBV5-1 and TRBJ2-7, with D possibly TRBD1 on 6 matching bases. This clonotype was obtained from a male donor with vitiligo. The sequencing sample was made of blood. The CDR3 reads CASSLVGANYEQYF. The DNA for the CDR3 is TGCGCCAGCAGCTTGGTGGGGGCCAACTACGAGCAGTACTTC.